This passage covers 20 T cell receptor beta chains from one sample sequenced in a study of shared clonotypes between healthy human individuals. Clones were sequenced by immunoSEQ multiplex PCR, and TCRdb holds only the in-frame ones, with some missing. This sample carries more than 400,000 clones, almost 97% of them seen once, and the ten largest clones take about 0.064%. Sequencing was done on a sample of naive CD4+ T cells sorted from blood. The subset: CD45RA+ positively selected. Receptors originate from a woman between 25 and 40 years old in good health.

The chain carries TRBV28 and TRBJ1-4; 9 positions match TRBD1. The CDR3 is 14 residues long. Germline V gene lookup returns CDR1 MDHEN and CDR2 SYDVKM. V was clipped by 7 bases and J by 5 bases; unmatched bases: 5. CDR3 loop: CASISGQGNEKLFF. The CDR3 bases are TGTGCCAGCATTAGTGGACAGGGGAATGAAAAACTGTTTTTT.

The CDR3 sequence is CASSVSTYEQYF. The CDR3 bases are TGTGCCAGCAGCGTATCCACCTACGAGCAGTACTTC. V and J are TRBV7-9 and TRBJ2-5, with unresolved D. The J call is doubtful: the DNA matches TRBJ2-7 better. Germline CDR1 reads SEHNR; CDR2 reads FQNEAQ (reference sequence). The CDR3 spans 12 residues.

The J gene is TRBJ1-2, the V gene TRBV2; D call uncertain. The germline gives CDR1 SNHLY, CDR2 FYNNEI. The CDR3 has 12 residues. Trimming took 6 bases from V and 8 from J, leaving 13 bases between them. DNA of the CDR3: TGTGCCAGCAGACCACCCGGTCCGGGCTACACCTTC. Its protein is CASRPPGPGYTF.

The chain couples TRBV2 to TRBJ2-1; 13 bases line up with TRBD2. Germline-derived CDR1 and CDR2 are SNHLY and FYNNEI. The trim removed 5 bases at V and 2 bases at J, leaving 12 bases unmatched. There are 19 residues in the CDR3. This chain's CDR3 is CASSTLGTSGTQTYNEQFF. The CDR3 DNA reads TGTGCCAGCAGTACCCTCGGGACTAGCGGGACACAAACCTACAATGAGCAGTTCTTC.

This chain uses TRBV27 with TRBJ1-1; 7 bases fit TRBD1. The trim removed 4 bases at V and 6 bases at J, leaving 8 bases unmatched. CDR1 MNHEY and CDR2 SMNVEV come from the germline V gene (reference sequence). The CDR3 sequence is 14 residues long. This CDR3 is CASSSPTGRPEAFF. CDR3 DNA sequence: TGTGCCAGCAGTTCGCCGACAGGGCGGCCTGAAGCTTTCTTT.

The chain joins TRBV2 to TRBJ1-2, with no clear D. Germline CDR1 reads SNHLY; CDR2 reads FYNNEI. The CDR3 covers 14 residues. Trimming stripped 7 bases from V and 4 bases from J, with 16 bases between. CDR3 coding DNA: TGTGCCAGCACCACCTCCCGGCTGCTCTATGGCTACACCTTC. Translated, it gives CASTTSRLLYGYTF. Together with reference TRBV2 and TRBJ1-2, the CDR3 gives the full variable domain: EPEVTQTPSHQVTQMGQEVILRCVPISNHLYFYWYRQILGQKVEFLVSFYNNEISEKSEIFDDQFSVERPDGSNFTLKIRSTKLEDSAMYFCASTTSRLLYGYTFGSGTRLTVV.

The V call is TRBV11-2, the J call TRBJ2-7; D remains unclear. V shed 1 base and J shed 3 bases, with 7 bases lying between them. From germline, CDR1 is SGHAT and CDR2 FQNNGV. CDR3 size: 13 residues. The CDR3 DNA reads as TGTGCCAGCAGCTTAGGGATCGACTACGAGCAGTACTTC. It yields the protein CASSLGIDYEQYF.

In DNA form, the CDR3 reads TGTGCCAGCGGAACTGGGACAGGGGGCAACACCGGGGAGCTGTTTTTT. This sequence encodes CASGTGTGGNTGELFF. The J gene is TRBJ2-2, the V gene TRBV28; 12 positions match TRBD1. V shed 8 bases and J 2 bases; nucleotides not matched to a gene: 6. CDR1 and CDR2 from the germline V gene are MDHEN and SYDVKM. The CDR3 extends over 16 amino acids.

This chain uses TRBV1 with TRBJ2-1; the table's TRBD2 call for D was not verified on the DNA. TRBV1 is a listed pseudogene. The CDR3 is made up of 17 amino acids. CDR3 residues: CTSSQGGRALSYNEQFF. The CDR3 DNA follows: TGCACCAGCAGCCAAGGTGGGAGGGCCCTCTCCTACAATGAGCAGTTCTTC.

V gene TRBV19 combines with J gene TRBJ2-2, with D hard to call. Looked up from germline, CDR1 is LNHDA and CDR2 is SQIVND (reference sequence). Trimming stripped 1 base from V and 4 bases from J, with 7 bases between. The CDR3 has 14 residues. CDR3 sequence: CASSIGAVTGELFF. The CDR3 region has the DNA TGTGCCAGTAGTATAGGAGCAGTCACCGGGGAGCTGTTTTTT.

Worth noting for this clone: This sample includes further DNA sequences coding for the same CDR3. The rearrangement joins TRBV5-1 to TRBJ2-3, with 9 bases matching TRBD1. V shed 4 bases, J shed 0 bases, and the junction held 3 bases outside the gene matches. The CDR3 runs to 15 residues. The germline V gene has CDR1 SGHRS and CDR2 YFSETQ. In nucleotides, the CDR3 is TGCGCCAGCAGCCGGGGACAGGGTAGCACAGATACGCAGTATTTT. Protein product: CASSRGQGSTDTQYF.

The chain links TRBV2 to TRBJ2-2; the D gene is possibly TRBD2 (5 bases). This CDR3 is built from 14 residues. Trimming left V 6 bases short and J 0 bases short, with 8 bases between. Germline loops: CDR1 SNHLY, CDR2 FYNNEI. The CDR3 region has the DNA TGTGCCAGCAGCAGACTATCGAACACCGGGGAGCTGTTTTTT. This gives the protein CASSRLSNTGELFF.

The chain uses TRBV11-2 and TRBJ1-3, with D possibly being TRBD1 (6 bases). Trimming removed 5 bases at V and 8 bases at J, with 19 bases between. CDR1 and CDR2 from the germline V gene are SGHAT and FQNNGV. There are 15 residues in the CDR3. CDR3 region: CASSKIGGSRDTIYF. The CDR3 nucleotides read TGTGCCAGCAGCAAGATAGGGGGTTCTCGAGACACCATATATTTT.

The DNA of the CDR3 is TGTGCCAGCAGTCCTGTAGGTGTTAGCTACAATGAGCAGTTCTTC. It codes for CASSPVGVSYNEQFF. The rearrangement uses TRBV7-9 and TRBJ2-1; D unresolved. Germline assignment: CDR1 SEHNR and CDR2 FQNEAQ (reference sequence). This CDR3 region has 15 residues. V lost 6 bases to trimming and J lost 3 bases, with 15 bases between them.

V is TRBV28 and J is TRBJ1-3, with D possibly TRBD1 on 6 matching bases. The CDR3 runs 17 residues. Trimming stripped 2 bases from V and 0 bases from J, with 14 bases between. The germline V gene has CDR1 MDHEN and CDR2 SYDVKM. In DNA, the CDR3 is TGTGCCAGCAGTTTACTTGGGGACAAATACTCTGGAAACACCATATATTTT. Translation: CASSLLGDKYSGNTIYF.

V gene TRBV5-1 combines with J gene TRBJ2-1; either TRBD1 or TRBD2 may fit D (6 bases each). Germline CDR1 SGHRS, CDR2 YFSETQ. V was cut by 4 bases and J by 4 bases, with 12 bases left in between. The CDR3 has 14 amino acids. The chain's CDR3 is CASSVADSYNEQFF. CDR3 nucleotides: TGCGCCAGCAGCGTAGCGGACAGTTACAATGAGCAGTTCTTC.

The V gene is TRBV5-1, the J gene TRBJ2-7; TRBD2 aligns across 10 bases. CDR3 length: 15 amino acids. V was clipped by 4 bases and J by 7 bases; unmatched bases: 11. Per germline, CDR1 SGHRS and CDR2 YFSETQ. In DNA, the CDR3 is TGCGCCAGCAGCCCGGCGGCTAGCGGGAGAAGAGAGCAGTACTTC. The encoded protein is CASSPAASGRREQYF. Complete variable domain (other parts from reference TRBV5-1 and TRBJ2-7): KAGVTQTPRYLIKTRGQQVTLSCSPISGHRSVSWYQQTPGQGLQFLFEYFSETQRNKGNFPGRFSGRQFSNSRSEMNVSTLELGDSALYLCASSPAASGRREQYFGPGTRLTVT.

The chain recombines TRBV7-6 with TRBJ2-2; 15 positions match TRBD2. The CDR3 has 20 amino acids. The J segment lost 2 bases and the V segment lost 5 bases, leaving 12 bases of the junction unmatched. Germline CDR1 is SGHVS and CDR2 is FNYEAQ. The chain's CDR3 is CASSPWGTSGRSRNTGELFF. CDR3 bases: TGTGCCAGCAGCCCCTGGGGGACTAGCGGGAGGTCCCGCAACACCGGGGAGCTGTTTTTT.

This clone was observed a single time. The V call is TRBV25-1, the J call TRBJ2-7, with D perhaps matching TRBD2 (5 bases). CDR3 size: 15 residues. Germline V gene lookup returns CDR1 MGHDK and CDR2 SYGVNS. V lost 6 bases and J lost 3, with 18 bases in between. The CDR3 is CASSSTIAGSYEQYF. CDR3 DNA sequence: TGTGCCAGCAGCTCGACCATAGCTGGGAGCTACGAGCAGTACTTC.

The chain is built from TRBV11-2 and TRBJ2-2; the D gene could be TRBD1 or TRBD2 (5 bases each). Germline CDR1 reads SGHAT; CDR2 reads FQNNGV. This CDR3 has 14 amino acids. V lost 1 base, J lost 5 bases, and 8 bases lay in between. Here the CDR3 reads CASSLGGVTGELFF. CDR3 DNA: TGTGCCAGCAGCTTAGGAGGGGTGACCGGGGAGCTGTTTTTT.